This T cell receptor (beta chain) was observed in a study of blood T cell repertoires in COVID-19. Clones were sequenced by immunoSEQ multiplex PCR, and TCRdb holds only the in-frame ones, with some missing. The sample includes 20,000 to 30,000 clones, less than 85% of them seen just once. The germline V gene encodes CDR1 MNHEY and CDR2 SVGAGI. This CDR3 region has 12 residues. As for this clone: Germline and junction disagree at one end, which may indicate a read error.

The sequencing sample was made of peripheral blood. This clonotype was sampled from a human donor in a cohort sampled during active COVID-19. This rearrangement joins TRBV6-5 to TRBJ1-1; D unclear. CDR3 loop: CASGYQNTEAFF. Written as DNA, the CDR3 is TGTGCCAGCGGTTATCAGAACACTGAAGCTTTCTTT.